This T cell receptor (beta chain) was retrieved from a study of shared clonotypes between healthy human individuals. The germline gives CDR1 LNHDA, CDR2 SQIVND (reference sequence). The CDR3 contains 13 residues. The V gene lost 7 bases and the J gene lost 6 bases, with 16 bases spanning the gap. Profiled with immunoSEQ multiplex PCR; TCRdb holds only in-frame clones, not every one. This table holds around 510,000 clones, approximately 95% found once. The source of this sequence is a woman in her 30s in good health. The chain employs TRBV19 and TRBJ2-7; D uncertain. The sample comprised naive CD4+ T cells sorted from blood. Subset here: CD45RA+ positively selected. The CDR3 nucleotides are TGTGCCAGTAATCAAGACCCTACCCGCGAGCAGTACTTC. Protein product: CASNQDPTREQYF.